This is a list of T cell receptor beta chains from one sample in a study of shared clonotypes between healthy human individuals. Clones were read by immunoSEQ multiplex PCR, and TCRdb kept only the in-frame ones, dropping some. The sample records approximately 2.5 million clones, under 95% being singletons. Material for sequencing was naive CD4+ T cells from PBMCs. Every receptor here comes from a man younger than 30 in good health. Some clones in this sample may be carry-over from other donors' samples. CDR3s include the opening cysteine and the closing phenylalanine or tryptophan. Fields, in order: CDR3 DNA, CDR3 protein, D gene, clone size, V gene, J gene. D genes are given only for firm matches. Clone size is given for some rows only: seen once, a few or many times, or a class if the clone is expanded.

TGTGCCAGCGGTACAAAGATCTACGAGCAGTACTTC	CASGTKIYEQYF	.	.	TRBV28	TRBJ2-7
TGTGCCAGCAGCGCGGTGACCTACGAGCAGTACTTC	CASSAVTYEQYF	.	.	TRBV7-9	TRBJ2-7
TGCGCCAGCAGCCCGGGACAGCCAACTAATGAAAAACTGTTTTTT	CASSPGQPTNEKLFF	TRBD1	.	TRBV5-1	TRBJ1-4
TGTGCCAGCAGCCGACTTGACAATTCCTACAATGAGCAGTTCTTC	CASSRLDNSYNEQFF	.	.	TRBV11-2	TRBJ2-1
TGTGCCAGCAGCTTAGCCTCCGCAAGCGTCACTGAAGCTTTCTTT	CASSLASASVTEAFF	.	.	TRBV7-9	TRBJ1-1
TGTGCCAGCAGCCCTAACCCGGGACGACAAATGAGGACTGAAGCTTTCTTT	CASSPNPGRQMRTEAFF	.	.	TRBV28	TRBJ1-1
TGTGCCAGCAGCTTTATTGGGTTCGCCGGGGAGCTGTTTTTT	CASSFIGFAGELFF	.	.	TRBV11-2	TRBJ2-2
TGTGCCAGCAGTGCTAAGACAGGTAATCAGCCCCAGCATTTT	CASSAKTGNQPQHF	.	.	TRBV2	TRBJ1-5
TGTGCCAGTAGTACTGGAATTAGCTTTTTGAACACTGAAGCTTTCTTT	CASSTGISFLNTEAFF	.	.	TRBV19	TRBJ1-1
TGCGCCAGCAGCCAAGATCTTTTCGGGGTTGGATTCTATGGCTACACCTTC	CASSQDLFGVGFYGYTF	.	.	TRBV4-3	TRBJ1-2
TGTGCCAGCAGCCCAGAAAACACCGGGGAGCTGTTTTTT	CASSPENTGELFF	.	.	TRBV11-3	TRBJ2-2
TGTGCCAGCAACCCAGGGAGGAACATTCAGTACTTC	CASNPGRNIQYF	.	once	TRBV28	TRBJ2-4
TGTGCCAGCAGTGCCCAACAGGGGACGGGGAATGAGCAGTTCTTC	CASSAQQGTGNEQFF	TRBD1	.	TRBV28	TRBJ2-1
TGCGCCAGCAGCTTAAACAGGGGGATCCACAATGAGCAGTTCTTC	CASSLNRGIHNEQFF	TRBD1	.	TRBV5-1	TRBJ2-1
TGTGCCAGCTCACCATCGGCGGAGAACAACTATGGCTACACCTTC	CASSPSAENNYGYTF	.	.	TRBV18	TRBJ1-2
TGTGCCAGCAGTGAGGACAGGGCCTATCAGCCCCAGCATTTT	CASSEDRAYQPQHF	TRBD1	.	TRBV2	TRBJ1-5
TGTGCCAGTAGTACGGGACTAGCGGGACCTTTCGGCGAGCAGTACTTC	CASSTGLAGPFGEQYF	TRBD2	.	TRBV19	TRBJ2-7
TGTGCCAGCAGGGGGACGGACTACTCTGGAAACACCATATATTTT	CASRGTDYSGNTIYF	.	.	TRBV28	TRBJ1-3
TGTGCCACCCTACTAGCGGGAGGGCCTGTGGGATCCTACAATGAGCAGTTCTTC	CATLLAGGPVGSYNEQFF	TRBD2	.	TRBV25-1	TRBJ2-1
TGTGCCAGCAGCGCGGACAGGGGGCTGAACGAGCAGTACTTC	CASSADRGLNEQYF	TRBD1	.	TRBV2	TRBJ2-7
TGTGCCAGCAGTGAAGGTCAAGAGTATGGCTACACCTTC	CASSEGQEYGYTF	.	.	TRBV6-1	TRBJ1-2
TGTGCCAGCAGTTACATAGGTCCCGTCAATGAGCAGTTCTTC	CASSYIGPVNEQFF	.	once	TRBV6-5	TRBJ2-1
TGTGCCAGCAGGCTAACTTCGGGGGACACTGAAGCTTTCTTT	CASRLTSGDTEAFF	.	.	TRBV7-3	TRBJ1-1